The rows below give T cell receptor beta chains drawn from one sample of a study of blood T cells in healthy people across ages. One entry per CDR3 protein, called by TCRdb with MiXCR from the 5' RACE reads. The repertoire has roughly 1,000,000 distinct CDR3 sequences, under 30% of them found once; the top ten carry around 0.75%. These sequences were also reported in another study, on T cells of mothers and their children.

The sequenced sample was blood. These receptors all come from a girl aged 2-10 years in good health. Both conserved end residues are part of each CDR3. Fields, in order: D gene, J gene, CDR3 length, clone size, V gene, CDR3 DNA, CDR3 protein. A D gene is named only where the DNA matches it firmly. The size of a clone is reported for some rows only, either as once, few or many, or as a class for expanded clones.

>TRBD1|TRBJ1-2|14|.|TRBV7-2
TGTGCCAGCAGCACAACAGGGGGCGGCTATGGCTACACCTTC
CASSTTGGGYGYTF
>.|TRBJ2-3|13|few|TRBV11-2
TGTGCCAGCAGCTTGGAGGTCGAAGCAACGCAGTATTTT
CASSLEVEATQYF
>.|TRBJ2-1|13|.|TRBV2
TGTGCCAGCAGGAGACAAATTACGGATGAGCAGTTCTTC
CASRRQITDEQFF
>.|TRBJ2-5|18|.|TRBV20-1
TGCAGTGTTCCTGGCCCCCGCGGGACAGAGACTTGGGGAGAGACCCAGTACTTC
CSVPGPRGTETWGETQYF
>.|TRBJ2-2|12|.|TRBV12-5
TGTGCTAGTGGTCCCAGTCCCGGGGAGCTGTTTTTT
CASGPSPGELFF
>.|TRBJ2-3|14|.|TRBV7-9
TGTGCCAGCAGCGAAAACCCTGCTAGTGATACGCAGTATTTT
CASSENPASDTQYF
>.|TRBJ2-5|15|few|TRBV5-1
TGCGCCAGCAGCACCAGACGGGCTGGTCAAGAGACCCAGTACTTC
CASSTRRAGQETQYF
>.|TRBJ1-1|13|few|TRBV6-6
TGTGCCAGCAGTTACTTCGGGGGGCAGTGGGCTTTCTTT
CASSYFGGQWAFF
>TRBD1|TRBJ2-5|12|few|TRBV29-1
TGCAGCGGGACAGGCCACCAAGAGACCCAGTACTTC
CSGTGHQETQYF
>.|TRBJ1-2|13|.|TRBV27
TGTGCCAGCAGTCCCCAGCACCACTATGGCTACACCTTC
CASSPQHHYGYTF
>TRBD1|TRBJ2-7|15|.|TRBV5-6
TGTGCCAGCAGCCCCCTGGGGACAGGGTACTACGAGCAGTACTTC
CASSPLGTGYYEQYF
>.|TRBJ2-7|14|few|TRBV28
.
CASSYRGYFGEQYF
>.|TRBJ1-2|13|few|TRBV28
TGTGCCAGCAGTTTAATGGGATCTTATGGCTACACCTTC
CASSLMGSYGYTF
>.|TRBJ2-7|13|many|TRBV12-3/TRBV12-4
TGTGCCAGCAGTTTAGCGCAGCCCTACGAGCAGTACTTC
CASSLAQPYEQYF
>TRBD2|TRBJ2-7|14|.|TRBV7-2
TGTGCCAGCAGCTTGCAAGCGGGGCCCTACGAGCAGTACTTC
CASSLQAGPYEQYF
>.|TRBJ2-2|12|.|TRBV6-5
TGTGCCAGCAGCCGCCGACCCGGGGAGCTGTTTTTT
CASSRRPGELFF
>TRBD2|TRBJ2-5|13|.|TRBV29-1
TGCAGCGTTAAGGGGACTATGCAAGAGACCCAGTACTTC
CSVKGTMQETQYF
>.|TRBJ1-1|13|.|TRBV29-1
TGCAGCGTTGTGGACTACATGAACACTGAAGCTTTCTTT
CSVVDYMNTEAFF
>.|TRBJ1-4|12|.|TRBV28
TGTGCCAGCAGTCCCCGGGAAAAAAAACTGGTTTTT
CASSPREKKLVF
>.|TRBJ2-5|14|few|TRBV2
TGTGCCAGCATGGAGGCCCCGTACCAAGAGACCCAGTACTTC
CASMEAPYQETQYF
>TRBD1|TRBJ2-7|16|.|TRBV3-1
TGTGCCAGCAGCCCGTCGGACAGGGGGCGAAATTCCGAGCAGTACTTC
CASSPSDRGRNSEQYF
>TRBD2|TRBJ2-7|16|few|TRBV12-3/TRBV12-4
TGTGCCAGCAGGCACGCCGGGACTAGCGGTTTCTACGAGCAGTACTTC
CASRHAGTSGFYEQYF
>TRBD1|TRBJ2-1|15|.|TRBV29-1
TGCAGCGTTGGATTAGGGGACAGACCTAACAATGAGCAGTTCTTC
CSVGLGDRPNNEQFF
>TRBD1|TRBJ2-1|16|few|TRBV4-3
TGCGCCAGCAGCCAAGATCACAGACAGGGGAACAATGAGCAGTTCTTC
CASSQDHRQGNNEQFF
>.|TRBJ2-1|16|.|TRBV9
TGTGCCAGCAGCGTAGAAGAAGACTCCCCAAATAATGAGCAGTTCTTC
CASSVEEDSPNNEQFF
>.|TRBJ1-3|13|.|TRBV5-6
TGTGCCAGCAGCCCTCAGTTCGCCAACACCATATATTTT
CASSPQFANTIYF
>.|TRBJ2-5|12|few|TRBV28
TGTGCCAGCAGTTTATTAGGGGGACCGGGGGACTTC
CASSLLGGPGDF
>TRBD1|TRBJ1-4|14|.|TRBV10-2
TGCGCCAGCAGTGGTGGACAGGATAATGAAAAACTGTTTTTT
CASSGGQDNEKLFF
>TRBD2|TRBJ2-7|16|few|TRBV12-3/TRBV12-4
TGTGCCAGCAGTTTATGGCTAGCGGGAGTAGCCGTAAAGCAGTACTTC
CASSLWLAGVAVKQYF
>.|TRBJ2-7|15|few|TRBV6-1
TGTGCCAGCAGTGAAGGGGGGTTAACGGGCTACGAGCAGTACTTC
CASSEGGLTGYEQYF
>TRBD1|TRBJ2-7|15|.|TRBV7-2
TGTGCCAGCAGCTTTGACAGGGGGCCAGTTGACGAGCAGTACTTC
CASSFDRGPVDEQYF
>TRBD1|TRBJ1-2|15|few|TRBV2
TGTGCCAGCAGTCCCGGGACAGCCATGAACTATGGCTACACCTTC
CASSPGTAMNYGYTF
>.|TRBJ2-5|18|.|TRBV12-3/TRBV12-4
TGTGCCAGCAGCCCTACTCACTCAGATGGGGTTTACCAAGAGACCCAGTACTTC
CASSPTHSDGVYQETQYF
>.|TRBJ2-3|13|.|TRBV6-5
TGTGCCAGCAGTTACACAGCGTCCGATACGCAGTATTTT
CASSYTASDTQYF
>.|TRBJ1-2|13|.|TRBV12-3/TRBV12-4
TGTGCCAGCACCCCAGGAGGGAGCGATGGCTACACCTTC
CASTPGGSDGYTF
>TRBD1|TRBJ2-7|17|few|TRBV7-9
TGTGCCAGCAGCTTATCTCTGGGACAGGGGGCTATTTACGAGCAGTACTTC
CASSLSLGQGAIYEQYF
>.|TRBJ2-5|14|.|TRBV7-6
TGTGCCAGCAGCTTATCCGGCTTGTGGGAGACCCAGTACTTC
CASSLSGLWETQYF
>.|TRBJ2-1|12|.|TRBV7-6
TGTGCCAGCAGCTTTCCCGAGGTTGAGCAGTTCTTC
CASSFPEVEQFF
>.|TRBJ2-3|17|few|TRBV6-2/TRBV6-3
TGTGCCAGCAGTTTGGGGGCGAGATTCTTTGGCACAGATACGCAGTATTTT
CASSLGARFFGTDTQYF
>.|TRBJ1-3|15|.|TRBV11-2
TGTGCCAGCAGCTTATTTTCGGACAGTGGAAACACCATATATTTT
CASSLFSDSGNTIYF